This T cell receptor (beta chain) derives from a study of blood T cell repertoires in COVID-19. Study at large: Samples taken during acute and convalescent COVID-19 were collected in the United States, Italy and Spain.

This table comes from immunoSEQ multiplex PCR, and its TCRdb copy is limited to in-frame clones, with some not included. The sample carries about 300,000 clones, approximately 84% recorded once. Trimming shortened V by 5 bases and J by 10 bases, and 17 bases separated the two germline ends. The germline V gene has CDR1 LGHDT and CDR2 YNNKEL (reference sequence). The CDR3 is made up of 13 amino acids. A Seattle source enrolled patients during active infection and followed them longitudinally. The specimen was peripheral blood. This sequence originates from a human donor with COVID-19, enrolled during active disease. The donor label of this sample is uncertain. V is TRBV3-1 (or the pseudogene TRBV3-2) and J is TRBJ1-1; D perhaps matches TRBD1 (6 bases). CDR3 residues: CASSYQGPEGAFF. The CDR3 coding sequence is TGTGCCAGCAGCTATCAGGGGCCCGAGGGAGCTTTCTTT.